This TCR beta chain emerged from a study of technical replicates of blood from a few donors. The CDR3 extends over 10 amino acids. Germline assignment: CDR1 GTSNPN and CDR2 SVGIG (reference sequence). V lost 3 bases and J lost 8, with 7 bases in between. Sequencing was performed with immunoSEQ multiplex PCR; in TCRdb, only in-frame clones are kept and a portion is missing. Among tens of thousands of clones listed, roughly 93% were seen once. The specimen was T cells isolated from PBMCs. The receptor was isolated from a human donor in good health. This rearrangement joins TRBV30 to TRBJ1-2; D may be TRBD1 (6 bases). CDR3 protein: CAWSGQGYTF. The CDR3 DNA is TGTGCCTGGAGCGGACAGGGCTACACCTTC.